These T cell receptor beta chains were read from a single sample in a study of T cells expressing NK-cell markers. TCRdb re-called the 5' RACE reads, yielding one record per CDR3 amino acid sequence without DNA. This sample's clone table lists a few hundred thousand distinct CDR3 sequences. Sequenced: blood T cells: a sorted CD56 or NKG2C T cell subset, CD4+ or CD8+ T cells, or bulk PBMC T cells (not recorded which). These receptors originate from a woman aged 50 to 65 in good health. Both conserved end residues are part of each CDR3.

TRBJ2-5,TRBV7-3,CASSLDPLRGTQYF
TRBJ2-1,TRBV25-1,CASSVDFRGEQFF
TRBJ2-3,TRBV28,CASRRRWGTDTQYF
TRBJ2-1,TRBV5-8,CASSLGGLAGGLEQFF
TRBJ2-1,TRBV4-1,CASSQLKSGRAPYEQFF
TRBJ2-1,TRBV25-1,CASSMSENSYNEQFF
TRBJ2-2,TRBV15,CATSKEGAHTGELFF
TRBJ1-1,TRBV4-1,CASRRAGVNTEAFF
TRBJ1-2,TRBV6-6,CASTRRGPNYGYTF
TRBJ2-7,TRBV5-6,CASTSRGIYEQYF
TRBJ1-4,TRBV7-8,CASSGSGHQNEKLFF
TRBJ2-3,TRBV29-1,CSVGGTRTDTQYF
TRBJ2-1,TRBV12-5,CASGEGTSGREGSYNEQFF
TRBJ2-6,TRBV5-1,CASSPQWPPGVLTF
TRBJ2-3,TRBV5-1,CASSAGGTSGLTDTQYF
TRBJ2-1,TRBV29-1,CSVDSLASYNEQFF
TRBJ2-1,TRBV7-8,CASSSTSGSRYGQFF
TRBJ2-2,TRBV29-1,CSVGPIAANTGELFF
TRBJ1-1,TRBV23-1,CASTSLEGPYTEAFF
TRBJ1-5,TRBV7-9,CASGDQGSNQPQHF